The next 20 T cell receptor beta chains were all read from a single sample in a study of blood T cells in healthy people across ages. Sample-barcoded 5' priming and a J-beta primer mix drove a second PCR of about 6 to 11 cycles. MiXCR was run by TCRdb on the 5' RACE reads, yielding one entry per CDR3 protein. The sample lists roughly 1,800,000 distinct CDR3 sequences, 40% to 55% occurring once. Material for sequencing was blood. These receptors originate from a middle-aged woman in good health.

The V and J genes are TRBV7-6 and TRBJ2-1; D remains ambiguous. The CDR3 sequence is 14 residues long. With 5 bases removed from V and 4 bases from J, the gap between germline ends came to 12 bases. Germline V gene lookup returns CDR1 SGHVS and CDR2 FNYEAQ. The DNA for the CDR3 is TGTGCCAGCAGCGCGCGGTTGGCTTACAATGAGCAGTTCTTC. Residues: CASSARLAYNEQFF.

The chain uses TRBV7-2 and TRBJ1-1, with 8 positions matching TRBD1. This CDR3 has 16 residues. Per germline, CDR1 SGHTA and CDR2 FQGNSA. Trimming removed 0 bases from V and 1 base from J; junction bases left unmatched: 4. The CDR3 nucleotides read TGTGCCAGCAGCTTAGCCAGGGGGCGATCGAACACTGAAGCTTTCTTT. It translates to CASSLARGRSNTEAFF.

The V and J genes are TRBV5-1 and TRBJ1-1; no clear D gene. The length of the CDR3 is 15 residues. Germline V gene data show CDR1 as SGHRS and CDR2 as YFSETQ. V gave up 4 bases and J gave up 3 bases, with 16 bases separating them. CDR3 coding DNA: TGCGCCAGCAGCCCTATTTCGAGGCTCCACACTGAAGCTTTCTTT. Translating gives CASSPISRLHTEAFF.

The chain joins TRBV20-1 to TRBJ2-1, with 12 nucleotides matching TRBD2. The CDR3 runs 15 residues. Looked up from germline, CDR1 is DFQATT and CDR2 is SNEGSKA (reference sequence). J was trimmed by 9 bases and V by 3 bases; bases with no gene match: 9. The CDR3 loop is CSASLLAGGLGEQFF. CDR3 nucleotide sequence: TGCAGTGCTAGTCTCCTAGCGGGGGGGCTCGGTGAGCAGTTCTTC.

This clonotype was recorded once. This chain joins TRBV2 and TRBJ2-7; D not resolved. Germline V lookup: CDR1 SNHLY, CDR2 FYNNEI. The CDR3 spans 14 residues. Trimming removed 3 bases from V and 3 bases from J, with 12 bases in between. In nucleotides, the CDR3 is TGTGCCAGCAGTGAGGGCGTAGGCGGCTACGAGCAGTACTTC. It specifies CASSEGVGGYEQYF.

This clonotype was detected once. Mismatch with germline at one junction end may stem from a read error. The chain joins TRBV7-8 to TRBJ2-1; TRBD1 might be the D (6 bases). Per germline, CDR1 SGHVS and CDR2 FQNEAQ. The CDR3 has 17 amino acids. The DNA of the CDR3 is TGTGTCAGCAGCTTAGTTACCGGGACAAGGACCTACAATGAGCAGTTCTTC. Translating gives CVSSLVTGTRTYNEQFF.

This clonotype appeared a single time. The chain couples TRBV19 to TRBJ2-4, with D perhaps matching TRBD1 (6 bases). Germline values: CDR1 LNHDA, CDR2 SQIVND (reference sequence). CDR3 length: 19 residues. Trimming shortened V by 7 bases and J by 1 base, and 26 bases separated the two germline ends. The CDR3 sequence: CASKAAWGLVPDAKNIQYF. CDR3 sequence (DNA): TGTGCCAGTAAGGCGGCGTGGGGGCTCGTCCCGGATGCCAAAAACATTCAGTACTTC.

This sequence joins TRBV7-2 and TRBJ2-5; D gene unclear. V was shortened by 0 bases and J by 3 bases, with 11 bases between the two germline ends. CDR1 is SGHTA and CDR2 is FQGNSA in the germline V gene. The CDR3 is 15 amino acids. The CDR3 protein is CASSLAGQVKETQYF. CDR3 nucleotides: TGTGCCAGCAGCTTAGCCGGGCAGGTTAAAGAGACCCAGTACTTC.

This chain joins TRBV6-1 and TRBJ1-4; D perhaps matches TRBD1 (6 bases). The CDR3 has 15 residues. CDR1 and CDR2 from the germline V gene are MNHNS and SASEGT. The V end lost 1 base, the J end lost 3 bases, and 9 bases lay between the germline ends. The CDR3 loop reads CASSEGTVPNEKLFF. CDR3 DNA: TGTGCCAGCAGTGAAGGGACAGTACCTAATGAAAAACTGTTTTTT.

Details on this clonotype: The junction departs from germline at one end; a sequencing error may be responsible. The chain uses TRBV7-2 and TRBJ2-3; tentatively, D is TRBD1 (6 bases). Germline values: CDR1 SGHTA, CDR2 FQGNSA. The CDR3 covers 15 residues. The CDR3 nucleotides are TGTGCCAGCAGCTTAATGGGGGCGAGCACAGATACGCGGTATTTT. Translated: CASSLMGASTDTRYF.

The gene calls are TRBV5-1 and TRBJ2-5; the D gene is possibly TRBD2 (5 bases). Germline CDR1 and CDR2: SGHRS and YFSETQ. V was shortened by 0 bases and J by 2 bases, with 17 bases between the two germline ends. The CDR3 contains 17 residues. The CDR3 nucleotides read TGCGCCAGCAGCTTGGGGCCTGTCGCTAGCTCTCAAGAGACCCAGTACTTC. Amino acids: CASSLGPVASSQETQYF.

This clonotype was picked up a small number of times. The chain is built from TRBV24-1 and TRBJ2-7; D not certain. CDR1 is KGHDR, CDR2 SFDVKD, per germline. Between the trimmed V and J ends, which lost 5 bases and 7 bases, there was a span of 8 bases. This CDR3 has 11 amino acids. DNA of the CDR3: TGTGCCACCAGTGTCGGAAGTGAGCAGTACTTC. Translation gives CATSVGSEQYF.

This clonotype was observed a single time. CDR3 residues: CASSFEAGGINEQYF. In nucleotides, the CDR3 is TGCGCCAGCAGCTTCGAAGCGGGGGGGATCAATGAGCAGTACTTC. The rearrangement links TRBV5-1 to TRBJ2-7; 10 bases are a match to TRBD2. CDR3 length equals 15 residues. Germline V CDR1 and CDR2: SGHRS, YFSETQ. V dropped 2 bases and J dropped 7; count of bases not matched to a gene: 9.

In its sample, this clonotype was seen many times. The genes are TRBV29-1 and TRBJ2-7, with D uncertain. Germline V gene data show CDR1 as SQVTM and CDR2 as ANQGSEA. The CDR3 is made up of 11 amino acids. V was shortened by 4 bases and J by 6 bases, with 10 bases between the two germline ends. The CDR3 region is CSVVGYLEQYF. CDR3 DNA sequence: TGCAGCGTTGTGGGCTACCTCGAGCAGTACTTC.

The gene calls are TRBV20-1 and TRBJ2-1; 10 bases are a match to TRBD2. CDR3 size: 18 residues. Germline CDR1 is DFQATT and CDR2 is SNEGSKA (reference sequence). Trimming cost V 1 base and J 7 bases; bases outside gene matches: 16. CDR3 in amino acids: CSARGGVAGGRTGNEQFF. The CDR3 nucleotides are TGCAGTGCTAGAGGAGGGGTAGCGGGGGGAAGAACCGGGAATGAGCAGTTCTTC.

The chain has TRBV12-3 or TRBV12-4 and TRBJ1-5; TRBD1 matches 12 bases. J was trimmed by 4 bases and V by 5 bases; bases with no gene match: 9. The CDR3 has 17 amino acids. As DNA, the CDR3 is TGTGCCAGCAGTCCCGGGACAGGGGGCATGGAAAATCAGCCCCAGCATTTT. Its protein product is CASSPGTGGMENQPQHF.

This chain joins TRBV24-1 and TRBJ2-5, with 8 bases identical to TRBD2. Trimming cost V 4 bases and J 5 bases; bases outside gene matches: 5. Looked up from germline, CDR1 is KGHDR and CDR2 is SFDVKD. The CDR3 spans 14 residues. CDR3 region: CATSDHGGGETQYF. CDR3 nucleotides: TGTGCCACCAGTGACCATGGCGGGGGGGAGACCCAGTACTTC.

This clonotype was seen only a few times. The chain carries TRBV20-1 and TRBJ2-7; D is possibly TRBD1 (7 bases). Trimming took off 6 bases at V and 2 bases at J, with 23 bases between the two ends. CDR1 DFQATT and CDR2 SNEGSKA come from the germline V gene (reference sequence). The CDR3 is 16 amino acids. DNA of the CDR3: TGCAGTGCCAACACCAGGGGGGCAAACACACCCTACGAGCAGTACTTC. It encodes CSANTRGANTPYEQYF.

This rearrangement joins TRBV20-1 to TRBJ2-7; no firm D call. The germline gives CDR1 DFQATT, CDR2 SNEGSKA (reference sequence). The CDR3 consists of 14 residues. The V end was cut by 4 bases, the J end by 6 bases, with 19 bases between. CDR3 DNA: TGCAGTGCTAATCTAGAGAAGCTTGGGTCCGAGCAGTACTTC. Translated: CSANLEKLGSEQYF.

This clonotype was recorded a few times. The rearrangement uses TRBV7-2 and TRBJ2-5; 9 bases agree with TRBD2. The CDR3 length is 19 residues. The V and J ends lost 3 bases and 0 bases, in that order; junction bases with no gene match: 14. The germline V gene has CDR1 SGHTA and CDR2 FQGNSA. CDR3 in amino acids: CASSFPGVAGDWYQETQYF. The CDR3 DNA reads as TGTGCCAGCAGCTTCCCCGGGGTAGCGGGGGATTGGTACCAAGAGACCCAGTACTTC.